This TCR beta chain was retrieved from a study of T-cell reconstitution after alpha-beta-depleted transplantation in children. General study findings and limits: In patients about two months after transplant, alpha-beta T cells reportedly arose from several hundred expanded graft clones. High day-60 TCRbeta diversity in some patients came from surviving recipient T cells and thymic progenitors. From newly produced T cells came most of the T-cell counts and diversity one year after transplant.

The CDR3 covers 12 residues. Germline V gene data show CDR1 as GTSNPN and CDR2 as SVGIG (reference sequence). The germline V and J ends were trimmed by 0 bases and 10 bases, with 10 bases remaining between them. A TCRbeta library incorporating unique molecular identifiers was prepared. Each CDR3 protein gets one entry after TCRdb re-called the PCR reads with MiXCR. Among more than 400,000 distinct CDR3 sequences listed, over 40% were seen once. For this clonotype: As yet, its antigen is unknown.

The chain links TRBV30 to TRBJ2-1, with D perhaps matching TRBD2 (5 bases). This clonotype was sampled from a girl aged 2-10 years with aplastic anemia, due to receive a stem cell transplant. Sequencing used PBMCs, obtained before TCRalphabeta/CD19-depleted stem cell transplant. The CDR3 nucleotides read TGTGCCTGGAGTGTACTCAGCGGAGAGCAGTTCTTC. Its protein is CAWSVLSGEQFF.